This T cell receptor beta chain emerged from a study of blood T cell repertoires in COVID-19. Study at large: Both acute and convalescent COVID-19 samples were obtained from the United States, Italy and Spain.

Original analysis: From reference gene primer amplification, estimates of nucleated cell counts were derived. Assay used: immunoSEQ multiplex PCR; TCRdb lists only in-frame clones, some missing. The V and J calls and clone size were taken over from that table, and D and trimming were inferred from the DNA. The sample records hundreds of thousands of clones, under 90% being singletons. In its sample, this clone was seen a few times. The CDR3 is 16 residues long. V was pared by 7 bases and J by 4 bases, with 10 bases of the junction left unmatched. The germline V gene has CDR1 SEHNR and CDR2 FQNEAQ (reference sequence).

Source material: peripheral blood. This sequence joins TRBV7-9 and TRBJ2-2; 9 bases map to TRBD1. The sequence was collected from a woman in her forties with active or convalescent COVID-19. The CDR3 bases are TGTGCCAGCACCTCAACCGGGACAGGGTCCACCGGGGAGCTGTTTTTT. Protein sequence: CASTSTGTGSTGELFF.